This T cell receptor beta chain stems from a study of vaccination and CD4 T cells after COVID-19. Study as a whole: Either the Pfizer-BioNTech BNT162b2 or Moderna mRNA-1273 vaccine was given as two doses. Post-COVID sampling occurred a median around 97 days after diagnosis (range 35 to 161). Overlapping spike peptides served as the stimulus for the cells. These peptides came from SARS-CoV-2 and from the common cold coronaviruses HCoV-NL63, HCoV-OC43 and HCoV-229E.

Details on this clonotype: Its antigen is unidentified.

The treatment denotes: roughly ten-day PBMC culture with coronavirus spike peptide pools or control peptides (ViraFEST assay). The Oncomine TCR Beta short-read assay was what sequenced the DNA obtained from cultured CD4+ T cells. Each CDR3 protein gets one entry after TCRdb re-called the PCR reads with MiXCR. The sample carries 10,000 to 15,000 distinct CDR3 sequences, less than 40% recorded once. Sequenced sample: cultured CD4+ T cells from blood. This receptor was identified in a human donor with COVID-19.

The CDR3 region has the DNA TGTGCCAGCAGTGAACGGGCTAATCAGCCCCAGCATTTT. It encodes CASSERANQPQHF. V is TRBV6-1 and J is TRBJ1-5; the D is unclear. The length of the CDR3 is 13 residues. Trimming stripped 2 bases from V and 4 bases from J, with 6 bases between. Germline CDR1 MNHNS, CDR2 SASEGT.